This is a list of T cell receptor beta chains from one sample in a study of T-cell reconstitution after alpha-beta-depleted transplantation in children. TCRdb ran MiXCR on the PCR reads and lists one entry per CDR3 protein. In the table there are 700,000 to 950,000 distinct CDR3 sequences, 15% to 20% of which are singletons. The sample consisted of PBMCs, mostly from graft donor cells, taken 360 days after TCRalphabeta/CD19-depleted stem cell transplant. Every receptor here comes from a male patient under 18 who had a stem cell transplant for acute lymphoblastic leukemia, so the T cells may come from the graft donor. The CDR3 runs from the conserved cysteine through the conserved F or W. Each record gives: J gene, D gene, V gene, clone size, CDR3 protein, CDR3 DNA. D genes are given only for firm matches. Clone size is given for some rows only: seen once, a few or many times, or a class if the clone is expanded.

J: TRBJ2-5; D: TRBD2; V: TRBV19; size: few; CDR3: CASSIDGWTSGPFYF; DNA: TGTGCCAGTAGTATAGACGGGTGGACTAGCGGGCCTTTTTACTTC
J: TRBJ1-1; D: .; V: TRBV6-5; size: few; CDR3: CASSYGPGMNTEAFF; DNA: TGTGCCAGCAGTTACGGGCCGGGCATGAACACTGAAGCTTTCTTT
J: TRBJ2-7; D: .; V: TRBV29-1; size: .; CDR3: CSVEASGSGLYEQYF; DNA: TGCAGCGTTGAAGCCTCGGGATCCGGCCTATACGAGCAGTACTTC
J: TRBJ2-3; D: TRBD2; V: TRBV3-1; size: few; CDR3: CASSQGLAGGMTDTQYF; DNA: TGTGCCAGCAGCCAAGGACTAGCGGGAGGTATGACGGATACGCAGTATTTT
J: TRBJ1-1; D: .; V: TRBV20-1; size: .; CDR3: CSARDQGRGMNTEAFF; DNA: TGCAGTGCTAGAGATCAGGGCAGGGGAATGAACACTGAAGCTTTCTTT
J: TRBJ2-5; D: .; V: TRBV7-2; size: many; CDR3: CASSLDRTQETQYF; DNA: TGTGCCAGCAGCTTAGACCGGACCCAAGAGACCCAGTACTTC
J: TRBJ2-2; D: .; V: TRBV25-1; size: .; CDR3: CASGALGHTGELFF; DNA: TGTGCCAGCGGGGCCTTAGGCCACACCGGGGAGCTGTTTTTT
J: TRBJ1-2; D: TRBD1; V: TRBV4-1; size: .; CDR3: CASSHPYAWTGYGYTF; DNA: TGCGCCAGCAGCCACCCTTACGCTTGGACAGGCTATGGCTACACCTTC
J: TRBJ2-3; D: .; V: TRBV9; size: many; CDR3: CASSVVHTSTDTQYF; DNA: TGTGCCAGCAGCGTAGTCCATACTAGCACAGATACGCAGTATTTT
J: TRBJ2-7; D: TRBD2; V: TRBV20-1; size: many; CDR3: CSARDHTSASYEQYF; DNA: TGCAGTGCTAGAGATCATACTAGCGCCTCCTACGAGCAGTACTTC
J: TRBJ1-5; D: TRBD1; V: TRBV28; size: .; CDR3: CAAKPQGVGNQPQHF; DNA: TGTGCTGCGAAACCACAGGGGGTGGGCAATCAGCCCCAGCATTTT